This is a list of T cell receptor beta chains from one sample in a study of blood T cell repertoires in COVID-19. TCRdb's table, derived via immunoSEQ multiplex PCR, lists solely in-frame clones and lacks some. Of approximately 100,000 clones listed, around 84% are singletons. Sequencing was carried out using peripheral blood. Every receptor here comes from a human donor in a cohort sampled during active COVID-19. The conserved cysteine and the conserved F or W are not part of the CDR3 here.

V gene: TRBV7-2
J gene: TRBJ2-3
CDR3 length: 13
CDR3 protein: ASSYASGVTDTQY

V gene: TRBV9
J gene: TRBJ1-5
CDR3 length: 13
CDR3 protein: ASSASGVGGQPQH

V gene: TRBV19
J gene: TRBJ2-7
CDR3 length: 13
CDR3 protein: ASTAQDRPSYEQY

V gene: TRBV7-9
J gene: TRBJ2-7
CDR3 length: 16
CDR3 protein: ASSLSRDRGRNSYEQY

V gene: TRBV6-5
J gene: TRBJ2-2
CDR3 length: 13
CDR3 protein: ASTASRSRTGELF

V gene: TRBV4-1
J gene: TRBJ2-5
CDR3 length: 17
CDR3 protein: ASSQEKPSGRSGRETQY

V gene: TRBV6-2/TRBV6-3
J gene: TRBJ2-5
CDR3 length: 13
CDR3 protein: ASSATSGGAETQY

V gene: TRBV4-1
J gene: TRBJ2-3
CDR3 length: 11
CDR3 protein: ASSQDIRGTQY

V gene: TRBV10-3
J gene: TRBJ2-1
CDR3 length: 8
CDR3 protein: AAGGENQF

V gene: TRBV7-8
J gene: TRBJ2-7
CDR3 length: 11
CDR3 protein: ASSLVREVEQY